One sample yielded the 29 T cell receptor beta chains listed below, sequenced in a study of blood T cell repertoires in COVID-19. Clones were sequenced by immunoSEQ multiplex PCR, and TCRdb holds only the in-frame ones, with some missing. Of more than 200,000 clones in the sample, around 87% were seen once. The sequencing input was peripheral blood. Every receptor here comes from a woman aged 60-75 years with COVID-19, enrolled during active disease.

This clone was found a few times. This chain links TRBV2 with TRBJ1-2; maybe TRBD1 (5 bases). Germline V gene lookup returns CDR1 SNHLY and CDR2 FYNNEI. The CDR3 runs to 14 residues. The V gene lost 3 bases and the J gene lost 4 bases, with 12 bases spanning the gap. CDR3 residues: CASSEGGARYGYTF. Here the CDR3 DNA reads TGTGCCAGCAGTGAGGGTGGGGCTCGCTATGGCTACACCTTC.

V and J are TRBV30 and TRBJ2-7; D might be TRBD1 (7 bases). The germline V gene has CDR1 GTSNPN and CDR2 SVGIG (reference sequence). The CDR3 has 14 residues. V was cut by 3 bases and J by 6 bases, with 18 bases left in between. The DNA of the CDR3 is TGTGCCTGGAGCGAACAGGGGAGGCTCGGCGAGCAGTACTTC. Translated, it gives CAWSEQGRLGEQYF.

This rearrangement joins TRBV15 to TRBJ2-1; 11 bases line up with TRBD2. Germline CDR1 is LNHNV and CDR2 is YYDKDF (reference sequence). This CDR3 is built from 13 residues. Trimming took 7 bases from V and 9 from J; bases not matched to a gene: 5. CDR3 in DNA: TGTGCCACCATGCTAGCGGGAGGATCTGAGCAGTTCTTC. It is translated as CATMLAGGSEQFF.

V gene TRBV28 combines with J gene TRBJ1-1; 11 bases map to TRBD1. Trimming took 3 bases from V and 0 from J; bases not matched to a gene: 6. The CDR3 runs 17 residues. Per the germline V gene, CDR1 is MDHEN and CDR2 is SYDVKM. The CDR3 loop reads CASSLGTGGLMNTEAFF. CDR3 coding DNA: TGTGCCAGCAGTTTGGGGACAGGGGGGCTCATGAACACTGAAGCTTTCTTT.

This chain connects TRBV4-1 to TRBJ2-7; 8 bases fit TRBD1. Germline assignment: CDR1 MGHRA and CDR2 YSYEKL. This CDR3 region has 14 residues. J was trimmed by 3 bases and V by 4 bases; bases with no gene match: 5. CDR3 loop: CASSPGGYLYEQYF. The CDR3 DNA follows: TGCGCCAGCAGCCCAGGGGGCTATCTCTACGAGCAGTACTTC.

This clone has only a few counts. The chain joins TRBV15 to TRBJ2-4, with D possibly TRBD2 on 6 matching bases. Trimming removed 8 bases at V and 7 bases at J, with 15 bases between. The V gene's germline CDR1 is LNHNV and CDR2 YYDKDF (reference sequence). CDR3 length equals 13 residues. CDR3 amino acids: CATRADYWNIQYF. Written as DNA, the CDR3 is TGTGCCACCCGGGCGGACTACTGGAACATTCAGTACTTC.

This sequence joins TRBV19 and TRBJ2-1; D gene ambiguous. The CDR3 has 13 residues. The germline V and J ends were trimmed by 2 bases and 5 bases, with 7 bases remaining between them. The germline V gene has CDR1 LNHDA and CDR2 SQIVND (reference sequence). The CDR3 spells CASSIHNNNEQFF. CDR3 in DNA: TGTGCCAGTAGTATACACAATAACAATGAGCAGTTCTTC.

The V and J genes are TRBV27 and TRBJ1-3; weak D call: TRBD1 (6 bases). Germline V gives CDR1 MNHEY, CDR2 SMNVEV (reference sequence). V was trimmed by 6 bases and J by 3 bases, leaving 15 bases between them. The CDR3 length is 15 residues. CDR3 amino acids: CASSKVGTHGNTIYF. CDR3 DNA sequence: TGTGCCAGCAGCAAGGTTGGGACACATGGAAACACCATATATTTT.

The V and J genes are TRBV28 and TRBJ2-4; 11 bases line up with TRBD2. V was clipped by 5 bases and J by 8 bases; unmatched bases: 5. Germline CDR1 is MDHEN and CDR2 is SYDVKM. This CDR3 has 14 amino acids. DNA for the CDR3: TGTGCCAGCAGTGGTAGCGGGAGGGATGACATTCAGTACTTC. It specifies CASSGSGRDDIQYF.

Only one count was recorded for this clone. Additional DNA sequences in this sample encode the identical CDR3. V is TRBV30 and J is TRBJ1-5; tentatively, D is TRBD1 (5 bases). This CDR3 contains 14 residues. V was pared by 0 bases and J by 4 bases, with 10 bases between. CDR1 and CDR2 (germline): GTSNPN, SVGIG (reference sequence). CDR3 amino acids: CAWSVRSGNQPQHF. CDR3 in DNA: TGTGCCTGGAGTGTACGGTCAGGGAATCAGCCCCAGCATTTT.

V and J are TRBV5-1 and TRBJ2-5, with 8 nucleotides matching TRBD1. The CDR3 covers 15 residues. Germline loops: CDR1 SGHRS, CDR2 YFSETQ. The trim removed 3 bases at V and 4 bases at J, leaving 8 bases unmatched. The CDR3 loop reads CASSSWTGMRETQYF. CDR3 nucleotide sequence: TGCGCCAGCAGCTCCTGGACAGGGATGAGAGAGACCCAGTACTTC.

The chain is built from TRBV2 and TRBJ1-6, with unresolved D. V lost 4 bases and J 9 bases, leaving 10 bases between the germline ends. The germline V gene encodes CDR1 SNHLY and CDR2 FYNNEI. The CDR3 runs to 13 residues. The DNA for the CDR3 is TGTGCCAGCAGTGTGTCTTCGGTTTCACCCCTCCACTTT. Translated: CASSVSSVSPLHF.

The V gene is TRBV19, the J gene TRBJ2-7; maybe TRBD2 (6 bases). The V end lost 8 bases, the J end lost 0 bases, and 11 bases lay between the germline ends. This CDR3 is 13 amino acids long. Germline V CDR1 and CDR2: LNHDA, SQIVND (reference sequence). The CDR3 here is CASASSDSYEQYF. DNA of the CDR3: TGTGCCAGTGCTTCTAGCGACTCCTACGAGCAGTACTTC.

The rearrangement joins TRBV28 to TRBJ1-1; the match to TRBD1 covers 7 bases. The J segment lost 7 bases and the V segment lost 7 bases, leaving 12 bases of the junction unmatched. CDR1 MDHEN and CDR2 SYDVKM come from the germline V gene. This CDR3 contains 14 residues. CDR3 nucleotide sequence: TGTGCCAGCATCCCTTCGGGACAGACTAATGAAGCTTTCTTT. Translating it yields CASIPSGQTNEAFF. Using reference TRBV28 and TRBJ1-1 for the parts outside the CDR3, the full variable domain is DVKVTQSSRYLVKRTGEKVFLECVQDMDHENMFWYRQDPGLGLRLIYFSYDVKMKEKGDIPEGYSVSREKKERFSLILESASTNQTSMYLCASIPSGQTNEAFFGQGTRLTVV.

This clone was seen a handful of times. The chain combines TRBV2 with TRBJ2-7; no clear D. The CDR3 covers 15 residues. V shed 5 bases and J shed 5 bases, with 19 bases lying between them. Germline CDR1 is SNHLY and CDR2 is FYNNEI. CDR3: CASSLNKYLLDEQYF. CDR3 coding DNA: TGTGCCAGCAGTCTGAATAAGTATTTACTGGACGAGCAGTACTTC.

V gene TRBV4-3 combines with J gene TRBJ2-1, with 7 nucleotides matching TRBD2. The CDR3 is made up of 16 amino acids. The J segment lost 2 bases and the V segment lost 4 bases, leaving 8 bases of the junction unmatched. Germline-derived CDR1 and CDR2 are LGHNA and YSLEER. The CDR3 nucleotides are TGCGCCAGCAGCCCCCAGTGGGGGAGGGCCTACAATGAGCAGTTCTTC. As protein: CASSPQWGRAYNEQFF.

With respect to this clone: Other nucleotide sequences from this sample produce the same CDR3. This chain connects TRBV28 to TRBJ1-2, with 7 bases fitting TRBD1. Germline V gene data show CDR1 as MDHEN and CDR2 as SYDVKM. Trimming cost V 3 bases and J 3 bases; bases outside gene matches: 7. This CDR3 has 15 amino acids. The CDR3 sequence is CASSFPRGRDYGYTF. The CDR3 nucleotides are TGTGCCAGCAGTTTCCCTAGGGGGCGAGACTATGGCTACACCTTC.

The chain links TRBV7-2 to TRBJ1-5; D possibly corresponds to TRBD1 (5 bases). The ends were cut back, 3 bases at V and 6 bases at J, with 9 bases in the middle. CDR3 length equals 13 residues. Germline lookup yields CDR1 SGHTA and CDR2 FQGNSA. The CDR3 here is CASSFDSIQPQHF. The CDR3 region has the DNA TGTGCCAGCAGCTTTGACAGTATTCAGCCCCAGCATTTT.

The gene calls are TRBV19 and TRBJ1-4; tentatively, D is TRBD1 (5 bases). Germline V gene sequence: CDR1 LNHDA, CDR2 SQIVND (reference sequence). The CDR3 has 13 amino acids. Between the trimmed V and J ends, which lost 3 bases and 7 bases, there was a span of 9 bases. The CDR3 spells CASSMGLGEKLFF. CDR3 coding DNA: TGTGCCAGTAGTATGGGGCTTGGTGAAAAACTGTTTTTT.

The chain links TRBV4-3 to TRBJ2-1; D not resolved. Looked up from germline, CDR1 is LGHNA and CDR2 is YSLEER. This CDR3 has 15 amino acids. The ends were cut back, 0 bases at V and 10 bases at J, with 16 bases in the middle. In DNA form, the CDR3 reads TGCGCCAGCAGCCAAGACCCTCTCGTCTCCGGGGAGCAGTTCTTC. Translation gives CASSQDPLVSGEQFF.

The genes are TRBV10-3 and TRBJ2-2, with 8 bases that match TRBD1. This CDR3 region has 13 residues. Germline trimming cut 4 bases from V and 5 bases from J; bases unmatched to any gene: 0. CDR1 and CDR2 from the germline V gene are ENHRY and SYGVKD. The CDR3 protein is CAISGTGTGELFF. The CDR3 nucleotides are TGTGCCATCAGTGGGACAGGGACCGGGGAGCTGTTTTTT.

This chain uses TRBV7-8 with TRBJ2-1, with TRBD2 identical over 14 bases. The CDR3 is 15 residues long. The germline gives CDR1 SGHVS, CDR2 FQNEAQ. The trim removed 4 bases at V and 12 bases at J, leaving 8 bases unmatched. CDR3 sequence reads: CASSSRQGLAGGQFF. The CDR3 bases are TGTGCCAGCAGCTCCCGACAAGGACTAGCGGGAGGGCAGTTCTTC.

In DNA form, the CDR3 reads TGTGCCAGCAGTTACTCGATGGGGAAGGGGCCGAACACCGGGGAGCTGTTTTTT. It codes for CASSYSMGKGPNTGELFF. V gene TRBV6-2 or TRBV6-3 combines with J gene TRBJ2-2; a weak D match, TRBD1 (5 bases). Per the germline V gene, CDR1 is MNHEY and CDR2 is SVGEGT. The CDR3 covers 18 residues. V lost 0 bases and J 0 bases, leaving 14 bases between the germline ends.

The chain links TRBV5-1 to TRBJ2-7; D possibly corresponds to TRBD2 (7 bases). CDR3 length: 13 amino acids. V lost 3 bases, J lost 6 bases, and 13 bases lay in between. The germline gives CDR1 SGHRS, CDR2 YFSETQ. CDR3 protein: CASSWGGQPEQYF. As DNA, the CDR3 is TGCGCCAGCAGCTGGGGGGGGCAGCCCGAGCAGTACTTC.

The chain carries TRBV11-2 and TRBJ1-4; TRBD1 agrees at 10 bases. The length of the CDR3 is 15 residues. Germline V gene sequence: CDR1 SGHAT, CDR2 FQNNGV. V lost 4 bases, J lost 4 bases, and 3 bases stayed unmatched. This chain's CDR3 is CASSWGTGDNEKLFF. The CDR3, as DNA: TGTGCCAGCAGCTGGGGGACAGGGGATAATGAAAAACTGTTTTTT. Full variable domain (outside the CDR3, taken from reference TRBV11-2 and TRBJ1-4): EAGVAQSPRYKIIEKRQSVAFWCNPISGHATLYWYQQILGQGPKLLIQFQNNGVVDDSQLPKDRFSAERLKGVDSTLKIQPAKLEDSAVYLCASSWGTGDNEKLFFGSGTQLSVL.

The gene calls are TRBV7-9 and TRBJ1-1, with 7 positions matching TRBD1. Germline V gene sequence: CDR1 SEHNR, CDR2 FQNEAQ (reference sequence). The CDR3 contains 14 residues. Losses at the gene ends were 1 base for V and 11 bases for J; bases not matched to a gene: 10. This CDR3 reads CASSLDGRGNHAFF. CDR3 nucleotide sequence: TGTGCCAGCAGCTTAGATGGCAGGGGGAATCACGCTTTCTTT.

The chain links TRBV30 to TRBJ1-2, with a possible D match to TRBD1 (5 bases). Germline V gene lookup returns CDR1 GTSNPN and CDR2 SVGIG (reference sequence). The CDR3 has 13 amino acids. V was trimmed by 0 bases and J by 6 bases, leaving 11 bases between them. CDR3 DNA sequence: TGTGCCTGGAGTGTACGGGGGGTCCATGGCTACACCTTC. It codes for CAWSVRGVHGYTF.

This sequence joins TRBV28 and TRBJ1-5, with TRBD1 as a possible D gene (6 bases). Between the trimmed V and J ends, which lost 6 bases and 0 bases, there was a span of 12 bases. CDR1 is MDHEN and CDR2 is SYDVKM in the germline V gene. This CDR3 region has 15 residues. The CDR3: CASSHRVYSNQPQHF. The CDR3 nucleotides are TGTGCCAGCAGCCACAGGGTTTATAGCAATCAGCCCCAGCATTTT.

This chain links TRBV7-8 with TRBJ1-5; D call uncertain. The V and J ends lost 5 bases and 0 bases respectively, with 5 bases between them. The CDR3 consists of 13 residues. Germline CDR1 is SGHVS and CDR2 is FQNEAQ. Here the CDR3 DNA reads TGTGCCAGCAGCAAGCATAGCAATCAGCCCCAGCATTTT. Translating gives CASSKHSNQPQHF.